This TCR beta chain came from a study of radiotherapy plus CTLA-4 blockade in lung cancer (dated by TCRdb to about 2018). Study-level background: Objective responses were observed in 15% to 20% of enrolled patients, and disease control was achieved in 31%. What the research found in general, with its limitations: TCR clones derived from tumors expanded in peripheral blood after treatment with radiotherapy and ipilimumab. Early dynamic changes in blood T cell clones, together with increased serum interferon-beta after radiation, were reported as the strongest predictors of response.

Remarks on this clone: Its target antigen remains unknown. Germline is not matched at one junction end, which may reflect a read error.

Inclusive of the bounding cysteine and phenylalanine, the CDR3 is 16 residues long. The kept DNA is CDR3 alone, 48 bases in frame from the first base. According to the germline V gene (reference sequence), CDR1 reads SSHAT and CDR2 reads FNYEAQ. The library came from the immunoSEQ multiplex PCR assay. TCRdb provides this immuneACCESS table in a form limited to in-frame rearrangements. Some clones are lacking; in checked studies, under half of them reflect an unresolved V gene, and why the rest are absent is not known. This sample comprises 85,000 to 120,000 clones, more than 75% of them detected only once. Jointly, the top ten make up over 2% of the sample. Focal radiation therapy combined with CTLA-4 blockade (ipilimumab) was tested in patients with chemo-refractory metastatic non-small-cell lung cancer.

This clonotype was obtained from a human donor with non-small cell lung cancer that progressed on radiotherapy plus ipilimumab. Some clones in this sample may be carry-over from other donors' samples. The starting material was peripheral blood, obtained from a patient treated with radiotherapy plus ipilimumab. The V and J genes are TRBV7-7 and TRBJ1-1; perhaps TRBD1 is the D gene, with 5 bases matching. The DNA reads TGTGCTAGCAGCCCGCCGGGGGTTATGGTGAACACTGAAGCTTTCTTT. Its protein product is CASSPPGVMVNTEAFF. Here the CDR3 is joined to the reference TRBV7-7 and TRBJ1-1 genes, and the full variable domain is: GAGVSQSPRYKVTKRGQDVTLRCDPISSHATLYWYQQALGQGPEFLTYFNYEAQPDKSGLPSDRFSAERPEGSISTLTIQRTEQRDSAMYRCASSPPGVMVNTEAFFGQGTRLTVV.